The 22 T cell receptor beta chains below come from one sample, sequenced in a study of T cell changes during pregnancy in multiple sclerosis. Produced via immunoSEQ multiplex PCR; TCRdb's table is partial and in-frame only. The sample has around 80,000 clones, over 80% seen once. The specimen comprised peripheral blood, sampled before pregnancy. The receptors come from a female donor with multiple sclerosis, enrolled in a pregnancy study.

The chain carries TRBV4-3 and TRBJ2-7; maybe TRBD1 (6 bases). Trimming took 4 bases from V and 2 from J, leaving 9 bases between them. This CDR3 contains 13 residues. Germline CDR1 and CDR2: LGHNA and YSLEER. CDR3 loop: CASSPDRTYEQYF. The CDR3 nucleotides are TGCGCCAGCAGCCCGGACAGAACCTACGAGCAGTACTTC.

The V gene is TRBV11-2, the J gene TRBJ2-5; 10 nucleotides agree with TRBD2. The CDR3 has 15 residues. Germline lookup yields CDR1 SGHAT and CDR2 FQNNGV. The V gene end was trimmed by 5 bases and the J gene end by 4 bases; junction bases not matched to a gene: 7. This CDR3 is CASSLSSGSGETQYF. CDR3 DNA sequence: TGTGCCAGCAGCCTCTCTAGCGGGAGCGGAGAGACCCAGTACTTC. The complete variable domain, with remaining parts taken from reference TRBV11-2 and TRBJ2-5, reads EAGVAQSPRYKIIEKRQSVAFWCNPISGHATLYWYQQILGQGPKLLIQFQNNGVVDDSQLPKDRFSAERLKGVDSTLKIQPAKLEDSAVYLCASSLSSGSGETQYFGPGTRLLVL.

V is TRBV23-1 and J is TRBJ2-7; D gene uncertain. TRBV23-1 is filed as an ORF, its function uncertain. The CDR3 is made up of 13 amino acids. Trimming pared 1 base from V and 3 bases from J, leaving 7 bases between. CDR3: CASSQYGRYEQYF. DNA of the CDR3: TGCGCCAGCAGTCAATATGGCCGCTACGAGCAGTACTTC.

V is TRBV7-6 and J is TRBJ2-3, with 10 bases that match TRBD2. Germline CDR1 is SGHVS and CDR2 is FNYEAQ. This CDR3 has 18 amino acids. Trimming cost V 1 base and J 0 bases; bases outside gene matches: 7. The CDR3 DNA sequence: TGTGCCAGCAGCTTAGGGGCTAGCGGGAGAGGGAGCACAGATACGCAGTATTTT. Protein sequence: CASSLGASGRGSTDTQYF.

V and J are TRBV1 and TRBJ1-2; the table's D gene call, TRBD1, was not cross checked with the DNA. TRBV1 corresponds to a pseudogene. The length of the CDR3 is 22 residues. CDR3 sequence: CTSSQRWSPRDKQGAKIYGYTF. For the CDR3, the DNA is TGCACCAGCAGCCAAAGATGGTCCCCCCGGGACAAACAGGGGGCTAAAATATATGGCTACACCTTC.

This chain joins TRBV27 and TRBJ2-7, with 9 bases identical to TRBD2. V was clipped by 5 bases and J by 4 bases; unmatched bases: 9. CDR1 is MNHEY, CDR2 SMNVEV, per germline (reference sequence). The CDR3 has 15 residues. CDR3 residues: CASSPFLAGPYEQYF. CDR3 DNA: TGTGCCAGCAGTCCCTTCCTAGCGGGACCTTACGAGCAGTACTTC.

This chain connects TRBV5-1 to TRBJ1-1; D gene ambiguous. Trimming cost V 2 bases and J 0 bases, with 8 bases left between them. CDR3 size: 14 residues. CDR1 and CDR2 (germline): SGHRS, YFSETQ. Here the CDR3 DNA reads TGCGCCAGCAGCTTTCAAGACATGAACACTGAAGCTTTCTTT. Its translation is CASSFQDMNTEAFF.

This rearrangement joins TRBV6-5 to TRBJ2-6, with D possibly being TRBD2 (5 bases). The germline V and J ends were trimmed by 2 bases and 0 bases, with 5 bases remaining between them. Germline CDR1 and CDR2: MNHEY and SVGAGI. The CDR3 has 15 amino acids. The chain's CDR3 is CASSYGGSGANVLTF. In DNA form, the CDR3 reads TGTGCCAGCAGTTACGGAGGCTCTGGGGCCAACGTCCTGACTTTC.

The rearrangement links TRBV15 to TRBJ2-1, with a weak D call TRBD2 (6 bases). In germline, CDR1 is LNHNV, CDR2 YYDKDF (reference sequence). V lost 8 bases and J 5 bases, leaving 13 bases between the germline ends. The CDR3 has 13 amino acids. The CDR3 sequence is CATSRRVNNEQFF. For the CDR3, the DNA is TGTGCCACCTCCAGGAGGGTAAACAATGAGCAGTTCTTC.

V usage is TRBV15 and J usage is TRBJ1-2; the match to TRBD1 covers 8 bases. V trimming: 11 bases; J trimming: 4 bases; junction bases outside the gene matches: 9. This CDR3 has 13 residues. Looked up from germline, CDR1 is LNHNV and CDR2 is YYDKDF (reference sequence). The CDR3 DNA is TGTGCCGCCTCAGGGGGCAGAAGCTATGGCTACACCTTC. It is translated as CAASGGRSYGYTF. Full variable domain (outside the CDR3, taken from reference TRBV15 and TRBJ1-2): DAMVIQNPRYQVTQFGKPVTLSCSQTLNHNVMYWYQQKSSQAPKLLFHYYDKDFNNEADTPDNFQSRRPNTSFCFLDIRSPGLGDTAMYLCAASGGRSYGYTFGSGTRLTVV.

The chain carries TRBV25-1 and TRBJ1-4; tentatively, D is TRBD1 (6 bases). This CDR3 contains 16 residues. Deletions cut 4 bases from V and 8 bases from J, with 20 bases between. CDR1 is MGHDK, CDR2 SYGVNS, per germline. CDR3 amino acids: CASSARRGRGEEKLFF. CDR3 DNA sequence: TGTGCCAGCAGTGCCCGTCGGGGCAGGGGAGAGGAAAAACTGTTTTTT.

V and J are TRBV30 and TRBJ1-2; 9 bases are shared with TRBD1. Germline V CDR1 and CDR2: GTSNPN, SVGIG (reference sequence). J was trimmed by 5 bases and V by 3 bases; bases with no gene match: 7. This CDR3 has 14 residues. The chain's CDR3 is CAWSRDRARYGYTF. The CDR3 DNA reads as TGTGCCTGGAGCCGGGACAGGGCTCGGTATGGCTACACCTTC.

This clone appeared once. The chain employs TRBV4-3 and TRBJ2-3; 10 nucleotides agree with TRBD2. V trimming: 3 bases; J trimming: 7 bases; junction bases outside the gene matches: 4. This CDR3 has 14 amino acids. In germline, CDR1 is LGHNA, CDR2 YSLEER. The CDR3 region has the DNA TGCGCCAGCAGCCACGAAACTAGCGGGAATACGCAGTATTTT. As protein: CASSHETSGNTQYF.

The gene calls are TRBV27 and TRBJ2-7; no clear D. V was pared by 3 bases and J by 3 bases, with 6 bases between. The CDR3 runs 12 residues. Per germline, CDR1 MNHEY and CDR2 SMNVEV (reference sequence). CDR3 loop: CASSLPGYEQYF. As DNA, the CDR3 is TGTGCCAGCAGTTTGCCGGGCTACGAGCAGTACTTC.

The chain couples TRBV5-1 to TRBJ2-7; 9 bases map to TRBD2. Germline assignment: CDR1 SGHRS and CDR2 YFSETQ. With 4 bases clipped from V and 5 bases from J, the junction kept 7 bases outside the gene matches. The CDR3 length is 14 residues. The CDR3 nucleotides are TGCGCCAGCAGCCTAGCGGGGCTGCCTAACGAGCAGTACTTC. This sequence encodes CASSLAGLPNEQYF.

This clone appeared a single time. This sample also contains other DNA sequences that code for the same CDR3. The rearrangement uses TRBV19 and TRBJ1-1; 7 bases are shared with TRBD1. V shed 5 bases and J 1 base; nucleotides not matched to a gene: 4. CDR1 and CDR2 (germline): LNHDA, SQIVND (reference sequence). The CDR3 consists of 14 residues. CDR3 DNA: TGTGCCAGTAGTTCCTGGACAGGGAACACTGAAGCTTTCTTT. As protein: CASSSWTGNTEAFF.

The chain carries TRBV5-1 and TRBJ2-5, with TRBD2 matching 7 bases. From germline, CDR1 is SGHRS and CDR2 YFSETQ. J gave up 4 bases and V 1 base, and 13 bases lay outside the gene matches. The CDR3 loop spans 17 amino acids. The CDR3 loop is CASSLSISASGLETQYF. The CDR3 nucleotides read TGCGCCAGCAGCTTGAGTATTTCGGCTAGCGGACTAGAGACCCAGTACTTC.

V is TRBV15 and J is TRBJ2-5, with D maybe TRBD2 (6 bases). Trimming took off 0 bases at V and 5 bases at J, with 16 bases between the two ends. Germline CDR1 LNHNV, CDR2 YYDKDF (reference sequence). The CDR3 loop spans 16 amino acids. The chain's CDR3 is CATSRDLTGVGETQYF. In DNA form, the CDR3 reads TGTGCCACCAGCAGAGATCTTACGGGAGTCGGGGAGACCCAGTACTTC.

DNA of the CDR3: TGTGCCAGCACCCCCGGGACAGGGGGCTTTACCAAAAACATTCAGTACTTC. Its translation: CASTPGTGGFTKNIQYF. The chain has TRBV7-9 and TRBJ2-4; TRBD1 matches 12 bases. CDR3 length: 17 residues. Per the germline V gene, CDR1 is SEHNR and CDR2 is FQNEAQ (reference sequence). The V segment lost 7 bases and the J segment 2 bases; nucleotides outside the gene matches: 9.

The chain combines TRBV19 with TRBJ2-6; maybe TRBD2 (5 bases). V shed 6 bases and J shed 0 bases, with 15 bases lying between them. The CDR3 is 17 amino acids. CDR1 and CDR2 (germline): LNHDA, SQIVND (reference sequence). The chain's CDR3 is CASRVHEGLSGANVLTF. For the CDR3, the DNA is TGTGCCAGTAGGGTCCATGAGGGCCTCTCTGGGGCCAACGTCCTGACTTTC.

The chain has TRBV4-2 and TRBJ1-4; no definite D call. Between the trimmed V and J ends, which lost 4 bases and 4 bases, there was a span of 10 bases. Germline V CDR1 and CDR2: LGHNA, YNFKEQ. CDR3 size: 14 residues. The CDR3 DNA follows: TGTGCCAGCAGCCTGAGTGGGAGTAATGAAAAACTGTTTTTT. Translation: CASSLSGSNEKLFF.

The gene calls are TRBV18 and TRBJ2-3; 13 bases are a match to TRBD2. This CDR3 comprises 19 residues. Trimming cost V 1 base and J 0 bases; bases outside gene matches: 7. Per germline, CDR1 KGHSH and CDR2 LQKENI. The CDR3 region has the DNA TGTGCCAGCTCACCACTTGGGACTAGCGGGGCACATAGCACAGATACGCAGTATTTT. This encodes CASSPLGTSGAHSTDTQYF.